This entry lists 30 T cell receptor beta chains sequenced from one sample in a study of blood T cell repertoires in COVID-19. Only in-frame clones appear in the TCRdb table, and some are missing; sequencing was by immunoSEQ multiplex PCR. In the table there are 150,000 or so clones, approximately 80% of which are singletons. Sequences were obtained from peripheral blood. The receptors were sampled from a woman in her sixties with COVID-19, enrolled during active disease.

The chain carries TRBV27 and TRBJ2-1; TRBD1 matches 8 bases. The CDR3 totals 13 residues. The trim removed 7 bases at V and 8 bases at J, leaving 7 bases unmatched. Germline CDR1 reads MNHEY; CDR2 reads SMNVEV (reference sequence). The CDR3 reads CASKDRARHEQFF. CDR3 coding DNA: TGTGCCAGCAAGGACAGGGCTCGGCATGAGCAGTTCTTC.

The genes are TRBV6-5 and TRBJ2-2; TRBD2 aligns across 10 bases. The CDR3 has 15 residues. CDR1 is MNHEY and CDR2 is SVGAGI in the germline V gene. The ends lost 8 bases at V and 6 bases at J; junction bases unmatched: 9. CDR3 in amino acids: CASLQGLATSGELFF. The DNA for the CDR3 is TGTGCCAGCCTACAGGGACTAGCGACTTCCGGGGAGCTGTTTTTT.

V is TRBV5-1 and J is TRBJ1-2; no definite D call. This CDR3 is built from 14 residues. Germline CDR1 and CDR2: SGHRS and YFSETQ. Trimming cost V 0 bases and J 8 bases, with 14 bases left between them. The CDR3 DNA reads TGCGCCAGCAGCTTGGCCCAAGAGGTACAAGGCTACACCTTC. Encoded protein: CASSLAQEVQGYTF.

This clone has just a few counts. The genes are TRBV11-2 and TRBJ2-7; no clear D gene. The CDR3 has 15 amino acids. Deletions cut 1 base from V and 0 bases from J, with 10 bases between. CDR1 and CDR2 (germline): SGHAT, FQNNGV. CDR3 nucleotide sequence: TGTGCCAGCAGCTTAGGACACAGCAGCTCCTACGAGCAGTACGTC. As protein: CASSLGHSSSYEQYV.

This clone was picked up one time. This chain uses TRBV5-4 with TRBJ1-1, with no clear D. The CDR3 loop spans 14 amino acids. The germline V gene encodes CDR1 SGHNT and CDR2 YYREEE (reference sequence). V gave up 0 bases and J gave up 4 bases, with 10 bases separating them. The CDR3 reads CASSLDQRGTEAFF. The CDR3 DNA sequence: TGTGCCAGCAGCTTGGATCAGCGGGGCACTGAAGCTTTCTTT.

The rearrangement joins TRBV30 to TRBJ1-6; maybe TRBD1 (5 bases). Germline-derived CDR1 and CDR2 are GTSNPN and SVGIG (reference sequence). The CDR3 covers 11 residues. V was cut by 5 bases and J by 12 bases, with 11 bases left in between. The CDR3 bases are TGTGCCTGGGGGGGGTTTGGACCCCTCCACTTT. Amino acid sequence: CAWGGFGPLHF.

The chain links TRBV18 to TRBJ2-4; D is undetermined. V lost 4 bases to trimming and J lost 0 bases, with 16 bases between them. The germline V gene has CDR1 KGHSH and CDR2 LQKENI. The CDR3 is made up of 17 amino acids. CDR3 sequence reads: CASSRLTAGLAKNIQYF. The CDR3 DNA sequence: TGTGCCAGCTCACGTCTCACTGCAGGCTTAGCCAAAAACATTCAGTACTTC.

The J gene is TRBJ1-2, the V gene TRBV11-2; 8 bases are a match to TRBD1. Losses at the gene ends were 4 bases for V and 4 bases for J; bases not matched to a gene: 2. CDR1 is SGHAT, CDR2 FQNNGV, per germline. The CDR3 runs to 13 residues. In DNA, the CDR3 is TGTGCCAGCAGCTCGACAGGGGTCTATGGCTACACCTTC. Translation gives CASSSTGVYGYTF.

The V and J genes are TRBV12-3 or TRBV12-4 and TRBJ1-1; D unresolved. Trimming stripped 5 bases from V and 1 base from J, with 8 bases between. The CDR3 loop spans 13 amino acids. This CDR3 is CASSRLENTEAFF. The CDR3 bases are TGTGCCAGCAGTCGACTCGAGAACACTGAAGCTTTCTTT.

In DNA form, the CDR3 reads TGTGCCAGCTCACCGTCCGGGGGAGGGACAGATACGCAGTATTTT. It yields the protein CASSPSGGGTDTQYF. The rearrangement links TRBV18 to TRBJ2-3; 7 nucleotides agree with TRBD2. This CDR3 is built from 15 residues. CDR1 is KGHSH, CDR2 LQKENI, per germline. V lost 3 bases, J lost 3 bases, and 6 bases stayed unmatched.

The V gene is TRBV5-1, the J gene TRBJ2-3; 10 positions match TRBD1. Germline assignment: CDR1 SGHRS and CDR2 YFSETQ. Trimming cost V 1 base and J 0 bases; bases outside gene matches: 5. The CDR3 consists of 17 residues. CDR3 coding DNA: TGCGCCAGCAGCTTGTTTCCGGGACAGGGGAGCACAGATACGCAGTATTTT. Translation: CASSLFPGQGSTDTQYF.

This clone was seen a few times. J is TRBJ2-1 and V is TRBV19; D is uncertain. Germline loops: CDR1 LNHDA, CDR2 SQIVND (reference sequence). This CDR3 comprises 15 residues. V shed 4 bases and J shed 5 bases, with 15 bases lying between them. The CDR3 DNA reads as TGTGCCAGTAGTACCCCTGAGCGTCTAAACAATGAGCAGTTCTTC. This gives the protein CASSTPERLNNEQFF.

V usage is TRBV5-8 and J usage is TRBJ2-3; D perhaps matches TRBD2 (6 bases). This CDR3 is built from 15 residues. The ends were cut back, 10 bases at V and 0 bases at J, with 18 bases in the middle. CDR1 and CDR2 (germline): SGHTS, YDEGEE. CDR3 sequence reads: CALRRAGTSTDTQYF. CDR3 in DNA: TGTGCCCTCAGGAGGGCAGGGACTAGCACAGATACGCAGTATTTT.

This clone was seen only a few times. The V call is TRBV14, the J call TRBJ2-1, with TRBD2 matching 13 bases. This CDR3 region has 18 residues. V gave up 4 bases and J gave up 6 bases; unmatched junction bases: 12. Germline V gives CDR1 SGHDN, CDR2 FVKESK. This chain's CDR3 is CASSLTTSGRAGGNEQFF. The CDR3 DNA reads TGTGCCAGCAGCCTAACCACTAGCGGGAGGGCCGGGGGCAATGAGCAGTTCTTC.

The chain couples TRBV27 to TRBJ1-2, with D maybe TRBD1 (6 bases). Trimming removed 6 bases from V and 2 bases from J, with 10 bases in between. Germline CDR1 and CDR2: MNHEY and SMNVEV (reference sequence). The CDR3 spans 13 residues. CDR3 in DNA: TGTGCCAGCAGCTACAGGGACAACTATGGCTACACCTTC. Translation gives CASSYRDNYGYTF.

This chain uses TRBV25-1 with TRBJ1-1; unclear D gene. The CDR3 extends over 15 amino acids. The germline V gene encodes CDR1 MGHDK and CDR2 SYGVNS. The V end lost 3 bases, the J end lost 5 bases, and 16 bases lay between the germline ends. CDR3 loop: CASSDTPPRGTEAFF. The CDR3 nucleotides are TGTGCCAGCAGTGATACCCCGCCGAGAGGGACTGAAGCTTTCTTT.

CDR3 nucleotides: TGTGCCAGCAGATCCCAGGGGGCCGGAGTGGGGAGCTACACCTTC. Its translation is CASRSQGAGVGSYTF. V is TRBV5-5 and J is TRBJ1-2; TRBD1 agrees at 8 bases. CDR1 and CDR2 (germline): SGHKS, YYEKEE (reference sequence). The CDR3 sequence is 15 residues long. Unmatched junction bases numbered 15, after V lost 5 bases and J lost 9 bases.

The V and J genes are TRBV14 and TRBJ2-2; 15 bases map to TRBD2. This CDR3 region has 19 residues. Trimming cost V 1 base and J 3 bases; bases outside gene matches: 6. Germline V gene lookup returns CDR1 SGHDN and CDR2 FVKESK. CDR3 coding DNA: TGTGCCAGCAGCCAAGTTACGGGACTAGCGGGGGGACACACCGGGGAGCTGTTTTTT. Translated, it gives CASSQVTGLAGGHTGELFF.

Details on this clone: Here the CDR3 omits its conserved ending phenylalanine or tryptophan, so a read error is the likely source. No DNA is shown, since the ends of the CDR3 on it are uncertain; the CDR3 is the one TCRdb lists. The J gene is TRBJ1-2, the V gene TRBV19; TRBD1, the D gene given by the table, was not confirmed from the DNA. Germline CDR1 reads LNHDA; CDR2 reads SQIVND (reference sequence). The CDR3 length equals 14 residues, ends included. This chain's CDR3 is CASSPGAPRQALHI.

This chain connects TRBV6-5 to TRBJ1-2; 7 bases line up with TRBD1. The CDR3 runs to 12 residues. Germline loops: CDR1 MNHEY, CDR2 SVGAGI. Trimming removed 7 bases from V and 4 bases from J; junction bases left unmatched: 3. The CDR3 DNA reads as TGTGCCAGCATGGCAGGGGGCTATGGCTACACCTTC. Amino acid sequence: CASMAGGYGYTF.

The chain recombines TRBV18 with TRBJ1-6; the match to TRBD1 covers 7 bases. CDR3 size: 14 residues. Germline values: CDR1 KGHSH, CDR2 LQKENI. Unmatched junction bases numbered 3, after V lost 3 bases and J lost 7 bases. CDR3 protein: CASSPDRKNSPLHF. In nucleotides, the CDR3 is TGTGCCAGCTCACCGGACAGGAAAAATTCACCCCTCCACTTT.

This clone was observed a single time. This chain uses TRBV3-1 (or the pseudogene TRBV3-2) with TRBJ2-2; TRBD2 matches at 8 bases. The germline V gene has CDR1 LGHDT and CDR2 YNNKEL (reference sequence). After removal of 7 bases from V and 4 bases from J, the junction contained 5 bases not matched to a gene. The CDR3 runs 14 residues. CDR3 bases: TGTGCCAGCAAGGGACTAGGGCCCACCGGGGAGCTGTTTTTT. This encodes CASKGLGPTGELFF.

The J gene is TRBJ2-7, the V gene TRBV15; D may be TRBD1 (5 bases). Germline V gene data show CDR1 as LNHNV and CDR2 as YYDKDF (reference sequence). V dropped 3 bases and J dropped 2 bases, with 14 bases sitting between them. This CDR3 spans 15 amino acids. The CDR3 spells CATSRGRIGTYEQYF. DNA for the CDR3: TGTGCCACCAGCAGGGGGCGGATAGGCACCTACGAGCAGTACTTC.

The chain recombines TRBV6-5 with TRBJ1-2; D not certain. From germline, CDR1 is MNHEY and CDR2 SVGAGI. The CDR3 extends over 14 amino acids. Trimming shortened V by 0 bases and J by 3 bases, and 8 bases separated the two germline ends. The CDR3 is CASSYSSRDYGYTF. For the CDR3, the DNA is TGTGCCAGCAGTTACTCCTCCCGGGACTATGGCTACACCTTC.

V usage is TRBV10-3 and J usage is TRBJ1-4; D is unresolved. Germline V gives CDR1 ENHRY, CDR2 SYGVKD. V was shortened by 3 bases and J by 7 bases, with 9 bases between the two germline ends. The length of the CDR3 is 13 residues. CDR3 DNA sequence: TGTGCCATCAGTGAATTGAGGAGTGAAAAACTGTTTTTT. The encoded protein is CAISELRSEKLFF.

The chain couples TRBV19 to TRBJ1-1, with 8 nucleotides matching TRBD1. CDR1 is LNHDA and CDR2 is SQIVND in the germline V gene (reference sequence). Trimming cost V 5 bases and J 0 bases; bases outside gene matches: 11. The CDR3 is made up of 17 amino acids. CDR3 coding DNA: TGTGCCAGTAGTCCCGGGACAGGAGCCGCCGTGAACACTGAAGCTTTCTTT. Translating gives CASSPGTGAAVNTEAFF.

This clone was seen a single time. CDR3 coding DNA: TGCGCCAGCAGCCCGGGACAGGGCCATAGCAATCAGCCCCAGCATTTT. It encodes CASSPGQGHSNQPQHF. The rearrangement uses TRBV5-1 and TRBJ1-5; 9 bases map to TRBD1. The CDR3 spans 16 residues. From germline, CDR1 is SGHRS and CDR2 YFSETQ. The junction had 5 bases not matched to a gene; V was cut back by 4 bases and J by 0 bases.

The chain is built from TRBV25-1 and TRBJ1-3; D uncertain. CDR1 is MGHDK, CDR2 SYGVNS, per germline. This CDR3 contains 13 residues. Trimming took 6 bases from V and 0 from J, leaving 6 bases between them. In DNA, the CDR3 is TGTGCCAGCAGGAAGAGCTCTGGAAACACCATATATTTT. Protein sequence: CASRKSSGNTIYF. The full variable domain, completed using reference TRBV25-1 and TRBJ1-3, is EADIYQTPRYLVIGTGKKITLECSQTMGHDKMYWYQQDPGMELHLIHYSYGVNSTEKGDLSSESTVSRIRTEHFPLTLESARPSHTSQYLCASRKSSGNTIYFGEGSWLTVV.

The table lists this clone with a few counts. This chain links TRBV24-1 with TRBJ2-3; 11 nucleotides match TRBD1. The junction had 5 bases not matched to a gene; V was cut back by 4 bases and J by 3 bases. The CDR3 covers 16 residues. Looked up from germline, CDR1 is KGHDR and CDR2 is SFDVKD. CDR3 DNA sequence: TGTGCCACCAGTGACCCCGGGACAGGGGGGACAGATACGCAGTATTTT. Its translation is CATSDPGTGGTDTQYF.

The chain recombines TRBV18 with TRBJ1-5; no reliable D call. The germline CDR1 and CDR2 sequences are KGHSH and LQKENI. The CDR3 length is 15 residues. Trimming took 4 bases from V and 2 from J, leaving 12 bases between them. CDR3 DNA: TGTGCCAGCTCACTCCAAGCTGATGGCAATCAGCCCCAGCATTTT. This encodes CASSLQADGNQPQHF.